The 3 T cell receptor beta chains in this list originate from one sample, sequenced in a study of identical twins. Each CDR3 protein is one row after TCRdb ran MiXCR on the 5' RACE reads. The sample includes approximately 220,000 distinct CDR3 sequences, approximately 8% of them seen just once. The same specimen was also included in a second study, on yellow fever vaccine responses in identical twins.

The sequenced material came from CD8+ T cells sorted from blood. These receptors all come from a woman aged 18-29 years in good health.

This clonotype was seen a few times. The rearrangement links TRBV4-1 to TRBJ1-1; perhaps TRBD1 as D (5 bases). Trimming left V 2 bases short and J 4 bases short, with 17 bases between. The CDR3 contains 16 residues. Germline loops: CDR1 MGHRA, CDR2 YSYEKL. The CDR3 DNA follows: TGCGCCAGCAGCCAATACAGAGACCCAGGGAGCACTGAAGCTTTCTTT. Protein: CASSQYRDPGSTEAFF.

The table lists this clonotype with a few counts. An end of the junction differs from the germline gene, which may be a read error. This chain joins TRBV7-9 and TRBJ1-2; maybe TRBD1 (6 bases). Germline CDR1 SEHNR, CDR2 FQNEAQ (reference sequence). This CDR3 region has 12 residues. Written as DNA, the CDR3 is TGTGCCAGCAGCTTGAACGACAGGTCATTCTACTTC. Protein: CASSLNDRSFYF.

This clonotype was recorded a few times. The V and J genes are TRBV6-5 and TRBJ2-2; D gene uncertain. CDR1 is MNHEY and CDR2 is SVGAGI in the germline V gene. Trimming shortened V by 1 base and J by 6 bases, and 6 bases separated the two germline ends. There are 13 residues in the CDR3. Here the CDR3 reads CASSYFASGELFF. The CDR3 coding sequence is TGTGCCAGCAGTTACTTCGCATCCGGGGAGCTGTTTTTT.